What follows are 20 T cell receptor beta chains derived from one specimen sequenced in a study of cytomegalovirus exposure and HLA in healthy donors (dated by TCRdb to 2016 to 2017). Library preparation employed the immunoSEQ multiplex PCR assay. For the multiplex PCR, a mixture combining 60 forward primers for TCR Vbeta segments and 13 reverse primers for TCR Jbeta segments was used. What TCRdb holds here is the immuneACCESS table cut down to in-frame rearrangements. Part of the clones is not present; checked against another copy, under half of the missing clones reflect an unresolved V gene, and the others are unexplained. The sample contains tens of thousands of clones, around three quarters of them found a single time. Just under 20% of the sample is held by the ten biggest clonotypes. The sample taken for sequencing was PBMCs. The source is a woman aged 55-70 years in good health and CMV-seropositive.

The chain recombines TRBV23-1 with TRBJ2-7, with D possibly being TRBD1 (5 bases). TRBV23-1 is sorted into the ORF group, with uncertain function. This CDR3 has 13 amino acids. V dropped 2 bases and J dropped 2 bases, with 7 bases sitting between them. The CDR3 is CASSQGAAYEQYF. CDR3 DNA: TGCGCCAGCAGTCAAGGGGCGGCCTACGAGCAGTACTTC.

J is TRBJ2-2 and V is TRBV7-2; 11 positions agree with TRBD1. The CDR3 length is 17 residues. Germline V lookup: CDR1 SGHTA, CDR2 FQGNSA. Trimming took 6 bases from V and 2 from J; bases not matched to a gene: 8. CDR3 in amino acids: CASRTDRGRVNTGELFF. Written as DNA, the CDR3 is TGTGCCAGCAGGACGGACAGGGGGCGAGTAAACACCGGGGAGCTGTTTTTT.

This clone has only a few counts. DNA for the CDR3: TGTGCCAGCAGTAGCGGACAGGGGCTAAACAATGAGCAGTTCTTC. Protein sequence: CASSSGQGLNNEQFF. V and J are TRBV6-1 and TRBJ2-1; 9 nucleotides match TRBD1. V lost 5 bases and J lost 5; bases outside the gene matches: 7. This CDR3 comprises 15 residues. Germline CDR1 is MNHNS and CDR2 is SASEGT.

The chain has TRBV11-2 and TRBJ1-2; tentative D call: TRBD1 (5 bases). CDR1 and CDR2 (germline): SGHAT, FQNNGV. CDR3 length: 13 amino acids. V was clipped by 1 base and J by 6 bases, with 9 bases between them. The CDR3 protein is CASSLVTGDGYTF. The CDR3 DNA reads as TGTGCCAGCAGCTTAGTCACAGGAGATGGCTACACCTTC.

The chain joins TRBV2 to TRBJ1-1; D is perhaps TRBD1 (6 bases). V was shortened by 6 bases and J by 1 base, with 9 bases between the two germline ends. The CDR3 is 13 residues long. CDR1 is SNHLY and CDR2 is FYNNEI in the germline V gene. CDR3: CASSVRGNTEAFF. The DNA of the CDR3 is TGTGCCAGCAGCGTCAGGGGGAACACTGAAGCTTTCTTT.

The gene calls are TRBV11-3 and TRBJ2-3; D gene unclear. CDR3 length: 12 amino acids. V was pared by 5 bases and J by 5 bases, with 8 bases between. Germline CDR1 and CDR2: SGHNT and YENEEA. CDR3 loop: CASSPPGDTQYF. CDR3 bases: TGTGCCAGCAGCCCCCCAGGAGATACGCAGTATTTT.

This clone turned up a few times. This sequence joins TRBV7-9 and TRBJ2-5; 7 nucleotides match TRBD1. CDR3 length: 15 residues. The ends lost 3 bases at V and 5 bases at J; junction bases unmatched: 9. The germline V gene has CDR1 SEHNR and CDR2 FQNEAQ (reference sequence). The DNA for the CDR3 is TGTGCCAGCAGCTTCCCGACAGGGTACATGGAGACCCAGTACTTC. Translated: CASSFPTGYMETQYF.

This clone was detected only a few times. This sequence joins TRBV6-5 and TRBJ1-3; 8 positions match TRBD1. The CDR3 is 14 amino acids. The V gene end was trimmed by 10 bases and the J gene end by 3 bases; junction bases not matched to a gene: 8. Germline CDR1 reads MNHEY; CDR2 reads SVGAGI. The CDR3 nucleotides read TGTGCCACAGGGGGCCAGGTGAATGGAAACACCATATATTTT. It encodes CATGGQVNGNTIYF.

This clone was observed a few times. The J gene is TRBJ1-2, the V gene TRBV7-2; D not resolved. Per germline, CDR1 SGHTA and CDR2 FQGNSA. The CDR3 is 13 residues long. Between the trimmed V and J ends, which lost 2 bases and 3 bases, there was a span of 7 bases. CDR3 in DNA: TGTGCCAGCAGCTTAAACACATACTATGGCTACACCTTC. Protein product: CASSLNTYYGYTF.

The rearrangement uses TRBV10-1 and TRBJ2-5, with a tentative D call TRBD2 (6 bases). The length of the CDR3 is 13 residues. V was cut by 3 bases and J by 5 bases, with 10 bases left in between. Germline V gene lookup returns CDR1 WNHNN and CDR2 SYGVQD (reference sequence). As DNA, the CDR3 is TGCGCCAGCAGTGACCCGGGGGACGAGACCCAGTACTTC. Translation gives CASSDPGDETQYF.

This rearrangement joins TRBV5-1 to TRBJ1-2; a possible D gene is TRBD1 (6 bases). The V and J ends lost 3 bases and 5 bases respectively, with 23 bases between them. This CDR3 has 17 residues. Per the germline V gene, CDR1 is SGHRS and CDR2 is YFSETQ. Written as DNA, the CDR3 is TGCGCCAGCAGCTCCGAGGAAAGACAACAGGGACATTATGGCTACACCTTC. It yields the protein CASSSEERQQGHYGYTF.

This sequence joins TRBV4-3 and TRBJ2-1; 8 positions match TRBD2. The ends lost 0 bases at V and 0 bases at J; junction bases unmatched: 10. The CDR3 loop spans 19 amino acids. Looked up from germline, CDR1 is LGHNA and CDR2 is YSLEER. CDR3 DNA: TGCGCCAGCAGCCAAGATGTGGCGGGGGGAAAAGGCTCCTACAATGAGCAGTTCTTC. It translates to CASSQDVAGGKGSYNEQFF.

This rearrangement joins TRBV5-6 to TRBJ1-2; D gene ambiguous. The CDR3 is made up of 11 amino acids. In germline, CDR1 is SGHDT, CDR2 YYEEEE. V lost 2 bases and J 6 bases, leaving 5 bases between the germline ends. Written as DNA, the CDR3 is TGTGCCAGCAGCTTACTGCATGGCTACACCTTC. Translated: CASSLLHGYTF. Using reference TRBV5-6 and TRBJ1-2 for the parts outside the CDR3, the full variable domain is DAGVTQSPTHLIKTRGQQVTLRCSPKSGHDTVSWYQQALGQGPQFIFQYYEEEERQRGNFPDRFSGHQFPNYSSELNVNALLLGDSALYLCASSLLHGYTFGSGTRLTVV.

This chain joins TRBV19 and TRBJ2-5, with TRBD1 matching 8 bases. The V segment lost 5 bases and the J segment 3 bases; nucleotides outside the gene matches: 11. Germline CDR1 LNHDA, CDR2 SQIVND (reference sequence). CDR3 length: 16 residues. The CDR3 loop is CASSLGQGRAEETQYF. In DNA, the CDR3 is TGTGCCAGTAGTTTAGGACAGGGAAGGGCGGAAGAGACCCAGTACTTC.

This chain uses TRBV30 with TRBJ1-1; D not resolved. Trimming stripped 0 bases from V and 6 bases from J, with 14 bases between. Germline V gives CDR1 GTSNPN, CDR2 SVGIG (reference sequence). The CDR3 loop spans 14 amino acids. CDR3 loop: CAWSVAGRMAEAFF. CDR3 DNA sequence: TGTGCCTGGAGTGTAGCGGGCAGGATGGCTGAAGCTTTCTTT.

The rearrangement joins TRBV30 to TRBJ1-1, with TRBD1 as a possible D gene (5 bases). Trimming took off 5 bases at V and 4 bases at J, with 14 bases between the two ends. Germline V gives CDR1 GTSNPN, CDR2 SVGIG (reference sequence). There are 13 residues in the CDR3. This chain's CDR3 is CAWGLGGSTEAFF. In nucleotides, the CDR3 is TGTGCCTGGGGCTTGGGGGGAAGCACTGAAGCTTTCTTT.

Only a few counts were recorded for this clone. V and J are TRBV28 and TRBJ2-7; 8 bases line up with TRBD2. This CDR3 has 16 amino acids. The germline CDR1 and CDR2 sequences are MDHEN and SYDVKM. The J segment lost 0 bases and the V segment lost 3 bases, leaving 7 bases of the junction unmatched. CDR3 in amino acids: CASSLVSGGYSYEQYF. The CDR3 coding sequence is TGTGCCAGCAGTTTGGTGAGCGGGGGATACTCCTACGAGCAGTACTTC.

This chain connects TRBV7-2 to TRBJ2-5, with 11 bases aligning to TRBD2. J lost 2 bases, V lost 1 base, and 6 bases had no gene match. CDR1 and CDR2 from the germline V gene are SGHTA and FQGNSA. This CDR3 has 17 amino acids. This CDR3 is CASSLGLLAGAQETQYF. The CDR3 DNA reads TGTGCCAGCAGCTTAGGACTACTAGCGGGAGCACAAGAGACCCAGTACTTC.

The chain has TRBV2 and TRBJ2-7; D ambiguous. The germline gives CDR1 SNHLY, CDR2 FYNNEI. This CDR3 contains 12 residues. With 3 bases removed from V and 0 bases from J, the gap between germline ends came to 3 bases. The CDR3 loop is CASSDGSYEQYF. The DNA for the CDR3 is TGTGCCAGCAGTGACGGCTCCTACGAGCAGTACTTC.

V gene TRBV18 combines with J gene TRBJ2-2; 8 nucleotides line up with TRBD1. The ends lost 3 bases at V and 3 bases at J; junction bases unmatched: 3. Germline CDR1 is KGHSH and CDR2 is LQKENI. CDR3 length: 15 amino acids. The CDR3 DNA sequence: TGTGCCAGCTCACCCTACAGGGGGGACACCGGGGAGCTGTTTTTT. It specifies CASSPYRGDTGELFF.